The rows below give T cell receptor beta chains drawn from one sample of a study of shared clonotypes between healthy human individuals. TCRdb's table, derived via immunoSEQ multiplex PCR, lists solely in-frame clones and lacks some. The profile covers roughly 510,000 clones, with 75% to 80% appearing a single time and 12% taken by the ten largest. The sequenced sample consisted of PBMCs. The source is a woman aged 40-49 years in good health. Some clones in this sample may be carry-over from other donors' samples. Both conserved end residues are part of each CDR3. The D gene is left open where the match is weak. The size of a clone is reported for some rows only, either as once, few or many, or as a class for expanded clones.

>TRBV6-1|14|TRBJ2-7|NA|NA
CASSVAESSYEQYF
TGTGCCAGCAGTGTTGCCGAGAGCTCCTACGAGCAGTACTTC
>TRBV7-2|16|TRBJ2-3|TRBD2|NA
CASSSGLAWGTDTQYF
TGTGCCAGCAGCTCGGGACTAGCCTGGGGCACAGATACGCAGTATTTT
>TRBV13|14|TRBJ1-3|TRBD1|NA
CASRNRGRRNTIYF
TGTGCCAGCAGAAACAGGGGGCGAAGAAACACCATATATTTT
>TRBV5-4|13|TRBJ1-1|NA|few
CASSWARDTEAFF
TGTGCCAGCAGCTGGGCCAGGGATACTGAAGCTTTCTTT
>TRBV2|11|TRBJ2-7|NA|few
CASSGRVEQYF
TGTGCCAGCAGTGGCAGGGTCGAGCAGTACTTC
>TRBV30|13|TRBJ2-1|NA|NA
CAWRSSSYNEQFF
TGTGCCTGGAGGTCCTCCTCCTACAATGAGCAGTTCTTC
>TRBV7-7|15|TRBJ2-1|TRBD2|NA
CASSTGLASYNEQFF
TGTGCCAGCAGCACCGGACTAGCCTCCTACAATGAGCAGTTCTTC
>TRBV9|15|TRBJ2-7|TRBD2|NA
CASSATSGSTYEQYF
TGTGCCAGCAGCGCTACTAGCGGGAGTACCTACGAGCAGTACTTC
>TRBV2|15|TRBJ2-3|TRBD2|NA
CASSPLAASTDTQYF
TGTGCCAGCAGCCCCCTAGCGGCCAGCACAGATACGCAGTATTTT
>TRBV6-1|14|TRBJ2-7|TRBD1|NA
CASEWGDRAYEQYF
TGTGCCAGCGAATGGGGGGACAGGGCCTACGAGCAGTACTTC
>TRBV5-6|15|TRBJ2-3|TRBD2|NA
CASSFPGLAWDTQYF
TGTGCCAGCAGCTTTCCGGGACTAGCTTGGGATACGCAGTATTTT
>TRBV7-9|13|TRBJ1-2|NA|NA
CASSSTSNYGYTF
TGTGCCAGCAGCTCGACATCTAACTATGGCTACACCTTC
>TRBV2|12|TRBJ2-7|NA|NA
CASSVQGYEQYF
TGTGCCAGCAGTGTGCAGGGCTACGAGCAGTACTTC
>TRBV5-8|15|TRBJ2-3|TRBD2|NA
CASSLRLAGADTQYF
TGTGCCAGCAGCTTGAGGCTAGCGGGAGCAGATACGCAGTATTTT
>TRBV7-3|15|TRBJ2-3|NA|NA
CASSLTRGSTDTQYF
TGTGCCAGCAGCTTAACACGCGGGTCCACAGATACGCAGTATTTT
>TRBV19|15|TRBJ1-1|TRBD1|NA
CASSPGQGAGTEAFF
TGTGCCAGTAGTCCGGGACAGGGGGCGGGCACTGAAGCTTTCTTT
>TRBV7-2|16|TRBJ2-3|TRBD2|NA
CASSLASGRASDTQYF
TGTGCCAGCAGCTTAGCTAGCGGGAGGGCCTCAGATACGCAGTATTTT
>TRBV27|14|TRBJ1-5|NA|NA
CASSYRVSNQPQHF
TGTGCCAGCAGTTACAGGGTCAGCAATCAGCCCCAGCATTTT
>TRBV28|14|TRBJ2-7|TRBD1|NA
CASSLPTGQNEQYF
TGTGCCAGCAGTTTACCGACAGGGCAAAACGAGCAGTACTTC
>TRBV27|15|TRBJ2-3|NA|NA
CASSQHRTGTDTQYF
TGTGCCAGCAGTCAACACCGGACAGGCACAGATACGCAGTATTTT
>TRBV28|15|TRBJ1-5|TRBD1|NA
CASKSRQGVLEPQHF
TGTGCCAGCAAGTCGCGACAGGGGGTTTTGGAGCCCCAGCATTTT
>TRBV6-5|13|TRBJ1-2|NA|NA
CASSLRATYGYTF
TGTGCCAGCAGCCTCAGGGCAACCTATGGCTACACCTTC
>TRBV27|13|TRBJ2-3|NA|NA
CASKLVGTDTQYF
TGTGCCAGCAAACTGGTGGGGACAGATACGCAGTATTTT
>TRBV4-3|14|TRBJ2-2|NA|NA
CASSGTVNTGELFF
TGCGCCAGCAGCGGGACGGTGAACACCGGGGAGCTGTTTTTT
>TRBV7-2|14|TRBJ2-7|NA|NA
CASSLSVSSYEQYF
TGTGCCAGCAGCTTATCGGTTAGCTCCTACGAGCAGTACTTC
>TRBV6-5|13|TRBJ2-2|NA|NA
CASSRANTGELFF
TGTGCCAGCAGCAGGGCGAACACCGGGGAGCTGTTTTTT
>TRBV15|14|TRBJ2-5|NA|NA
CATSRDTGWETQYF
TGTGCCACCAGCAGAGATACGGGTTGGGAGACCCAGTACTTC
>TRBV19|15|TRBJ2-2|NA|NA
CASTMKGGPPGELFF
TGTGCCAGTACCATGAAGGGGGGTCCCCCCGGGGAGCTGTTTTTT
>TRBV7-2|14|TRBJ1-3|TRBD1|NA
CASSGKTGLDTIYF
TGTGCCAGCAGCGGGAAGACAGGGCTGGACACCATATATTTT
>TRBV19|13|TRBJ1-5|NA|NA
CASSWDPNQPQHF
TGTGCCAGTAGTTGGGACCCCAATCAGCCCCAGCATTTT
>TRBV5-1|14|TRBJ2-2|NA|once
CASSFWGETGELFF
TGCGCCAGCAGCTTCTGGGGTGAGACCGGGGAGCTGTTTTTT
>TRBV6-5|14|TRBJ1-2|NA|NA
CASSDSGALVGYTF
TGTGCCAGCAGCGACAGCGGGGCCTTGGTTGGCTACACCTTC
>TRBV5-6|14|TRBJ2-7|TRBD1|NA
CASSGRTGQIVQYF
TGTGCCAGCAGCGGAAGGACAGGGCAAATTGTGCAGTACTTC
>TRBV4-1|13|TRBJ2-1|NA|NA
CASSRAIRGEQFF
TGCGCCAGCAGCCGAGCCATCCGGGGGGAGCAGTTCTTC
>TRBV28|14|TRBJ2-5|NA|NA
CASSSGPRRETQYF
TGTGCCAGCAGTTCGGGGCCGAGAAGAGAGACCCAGTACTTC
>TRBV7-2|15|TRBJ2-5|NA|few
CASSPLRGRQETQYF
TGTGCCAGCAGCCCCCTACGCGGTCGGCAAGAGACCCAGTACTTC
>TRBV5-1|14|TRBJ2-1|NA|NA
CASSPQGTYNEQFF
TGCGCCAGCAGCCCGCAGGGGACCTACAATGAGCAGTTCTTC
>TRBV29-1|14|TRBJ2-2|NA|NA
CSVATGPNTGELFF
TGCAGCGTTGCTACAGGACCGAACACCGGGGAGCTGTTTTTT
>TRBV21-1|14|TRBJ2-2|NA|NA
CATPDRGVTGELFF
TGTGCCACTCCGGACAGGGGAGTCACCGGGGAGCTGTTTTTT
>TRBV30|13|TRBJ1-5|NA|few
CAWSDLGNQPQHF
TGTGCCTGGAGCGACTTGGGCAATCAGCCCCAGCATTTT
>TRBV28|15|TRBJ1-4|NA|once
CASSLPGTPDEKLFF
TGTGCCAGCAGTTTGCCCGGGACACCCGATGAAAAACTGTTTTTT
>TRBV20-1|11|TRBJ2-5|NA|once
CSVPSVRTQYF
TGCAGTGTCCCTTCGGTCCGGACCCAGTACTTC
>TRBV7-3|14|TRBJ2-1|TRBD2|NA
CASSSSGSGNEQFF
TGTGCCAGCAGCTCTAGCGGGAGTGGTAATGAGCAGTTCTTC
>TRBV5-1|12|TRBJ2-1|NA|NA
CASSLSRNEQFF
TGCGCCAGCAGCTTATCGAGGAATGAGCAGTTCTTC
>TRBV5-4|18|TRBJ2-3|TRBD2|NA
CASTRPGLAGHSTDTQYF
TGTGCCAGCACAAGACCGGGACTAGCGGGCCATAGCACAGATACGCAGTATTTT
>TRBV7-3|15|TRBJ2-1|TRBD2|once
CASSPSGRRDNEQFF
TGTGCCAGCAGCCCCAGCGGGAGAAGGGACAATGAGCAGTTCTTC
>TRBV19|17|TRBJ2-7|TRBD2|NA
CASSKGPGGAGEPEQYF
TGTGCCAGTAGTAAGGGGCCCGGGGGAGCGGGAGAACCCGAGCAGTACTTC
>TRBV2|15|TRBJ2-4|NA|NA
CASSDPGFAKNIQYF
TGTGCCAGCAGTGATCCGGGTTTTGCCAAAAACATTCAGTACTTC
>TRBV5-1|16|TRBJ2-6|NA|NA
CASSPPGSSGANVLTF
TGCGCCAGCAGCCCACCAGGGAGCTCTGGGGCCAACGTCCTGACTTTC
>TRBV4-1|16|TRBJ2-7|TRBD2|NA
CASQQNLAGGAYEQYF
TGCGCCAGCCAGCAAAACTTAGCGGGAGGCGCCTACGAGCAGTACTTC
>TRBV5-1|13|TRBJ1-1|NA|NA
CASSLFGGTEAFF
TGCGCCAGCAGCTTGTTTGGGGGCACTGAAGCTTTCTTT
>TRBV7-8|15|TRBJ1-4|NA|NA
CASSLGSSFYEKLFF
TGTGCCAGCAGCTTAGGAAGCAGCTTTTATGAAAAACTGTTTTTT
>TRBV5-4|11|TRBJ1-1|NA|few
CASSLRGEAFF
TGTGCCAGCAGCTTAAGGGGTGAAGCTTTCTTT
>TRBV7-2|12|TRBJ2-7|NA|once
CASSLGRYEQYF
TGTGCCAGCAGCTTAGGTCGTTACGAGCAGTACTTC
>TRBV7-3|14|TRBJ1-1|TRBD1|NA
CASSLDRGNQKAFF
TGTGCCAGCAGCTTGGACAGGGGGAACCAAAAAGCTTTCTTT
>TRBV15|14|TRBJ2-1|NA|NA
CATSRGRRGDEQFF
TGTGCCACCAGCAGAGGCCGGAGGGGTGATGAGCAGTTCTTC